This T cell receptor beta chain stems from a study of T cell responses to AZD1222 COVID-19 vaccine. General observations from the study: Reportedly, nearly half the spike-specific TCRs target unmutated variant regions. Donors, mostly white British, included more females; clonal diversity was possibly underestimated. Vaccine-related CD4 TCRs covered spike, predominating at 160-218 and 743-854.

Timing groups of about 4 and about 12 weeks for second doses were pooled. The data were produced by immunoSEQ multiplex PCR, yet TCRdb's version contains in-frame clones alone and is incomplete. The table lists roughly 75,000 clones, 87% of them singletons, with less than 20% in the top ten. The V segment lost 0 bases and the J segment 1 base; nucleotides outside the gene matches: 0. Germline-derived CDR1 and CDR2 are MRHNA and SNTAGT. The CDR3 loop spans 15 amino acids. With regard to this clone: Its cognate antigen is unknown.

V and J are TRBV6-4 and TRBJ2-3; 8 positions match TRBD2. This clonotype was sampled from an adult who received the AZD1222 COVID-19 vaccine. The sequences come from peripheral blood, collected 28 days after the second AZD1222 dose. The CDR3 nucleotides read TGTGCCAGCAGTGACTCGCGGGGGGGCACAGATACGCAGTATTTT. Protein: CASSDSRGGTDTQYF.